This T cell receptor (beta chain) stems from a study of blood T cell repertoires in COVID-19. V lost 5 bases and J lost 3, with 14 bases in between. CDR3 length: 14 amino acids. Germline assignment: CDR1 SGHAT and CDR2 FQDESV (reference sequence). In the study's own analysis: Nucleated cell number was recorded as an estimate derived from reference gene primer amplification. Using immunoSEQ multiplex PCR, the repertoire was profiled, and TCRdb retains in-frame clones only, with some absent. V and J calls plus clone size are reproduced from that table; the DNA served to infer D and trimming. Altogether 150,000 to 190,000 clones are present, 65% to 85% being singletons, with the ten largest covering 3.7%.

The rearrangement joins TRBV11-1 to TRBJ2-7; D may be TRBD2 (6 bases). The sequenced sample was peripheral blood. This receptor was taken from a woman older than 75 with acute or convalescent COVID-19. CDR3 bases: TGTGCCAGCAGCCCGGGCGGGATGGGCTACGAGCAGTACTTC. Amino acid sequence: CASSPGGMGYEQYF.